This T cell receptor beta chain was captured in a study of blood T cell repertoires in COVID-19 (dated by TCRdb to the early 2020s). For context, the study as a whole: The collaborator samples originated in the United States, Italy and Spain and spanned the acute and convalescent phases of COVID-19. The repertoires were released in a freely available public database intended as a resource for research on the immune response to SARS-CoV-2. The sample metadata nearly always contained a de-identified subject ID, COVID-19 status, age in years and sex. The dataset comprised deeply sampled blood TCRbeta repertoires from subjects exposed to, actively infected with, or recovered from COVID-19. Where HLA class I and class II types were available, the types were taken from metadata supplied by the sample provider, not from assay-based typing. The samples were drawn from two sources: the first 160 participants of the ongoing ImmuneRACE study, and some 1,300 subjects contributed by 6 global collaborators. The material from the prospective study consisted of cDNA or gDNA derived from T cells, B-cell-depleted T cells, or PBMCs. Broader findings and caveats from the paper: Clinical and demographic metadata were provided uncurated, with the amount varying by source and participant.

Collaborating institutions collected whole blood in K2EDTA tubes following their own protocols. For TCRbeta analysis, collaborator samples were shipped as frozen whole blood, as isolated PBMCs, or as DNA extracted from either sample type. CDR1 LNHDA and CDR2 SQIVND are derived from the germline V gene (reference sequence). The V and J ends are trimmed by 5 bases and 3 bases, leaving 8 bases between them. Taken from cysteine to phenylalanine, the CDR3 has 13 residues. Only the CDR3 DNA stays, 39 bases, in frame from base 1. TCRbeta CDR3 regions were amplified from genomic DNA using the immunoSEQ Assay, a bias-controlled multiplex PCR. On the authors' methods: Nucleated cell counts per sample were estimated from amplification of reference gene primers within the assay. To quantify the absolute abundance of each unique TCRbeta CDR3 rearrangement, sequence reads were collapsed and filtered. For each sample, productive Simpson clonality was calculated as the square root of Simpson's diversity index over productive rearrangements. The immuneACCESS repertoire file appears here via TCRdb, limited to in-frame rearrangements. These files lack a portion of the clones; in checked studies, under half of the deficit traces to unresolved V genes, and the cause of the others is not known. V, J and clone size derive from that table, while D and trimming were established from the DNA sequence. The sample table lists approximately 290,000 clones, around 89% of them with a count of one. Of the sample, under 0.95% falls within the top ten clones.

This clone was observed once. The clone's antigen remains unknown. Base qualities are missing; no much larger clone stands one base away. This TCR was sampled from a man aged 30-40 years with acute or convalescent COVID-19. The sequence links TRBV19 to TRBJ2-1; 5 matching bases give a weak D call of TRBD2. Sequencing was done on a sample of peripheral blood. For the CDR3, the sequence is CASSQDFYNEQFF. The sequenced DNA: TGTGCCAGTAGTCAGGACTTCTACAATGAGCAGTTCTTC.